The present TCR beta chain was sequenced within a study of CD8 T cells in ankylosing spondylitis. The study's findings and limits: Earlier work had already found some motif variants in reactive arthritis synovial fluid and blood. In ankylosing spondylitis patients, matched synovial fluid reportedly showed significant enrichment of disease-linked clones. Clones linked to disease, bearing a CD8+ phenotype, were relatively rare in peripheral blood.

Making use of molecular barcodes, quantitative 5'-RACE generated TCR beta libraries. TCRdb passed the 5' RACE reads through MiXCR, listing each CDR3 protein once. The top ten hold about 41% of the sample, which has 30,000 to 35,000 distinct CDR3 sequences, under 40% seen once. V dropped 0 bases and J dropped 0 bases, with 12 bases sitting between them. This CDR3 has 17 residues. Germline V gives CDR1 MGHRA, CDR2 YSYEKL. This clonotype was counted a few times. Antigen unknown. The specimen sequenced was synovial fluid, either unsorted or a sorted T cell fraction (not recorded which). The receptor comes from a male donor with ankylosing spondylitis. The chain links TRBV4-1 to TRBJ1-5; no firm D call. CDR3 sequence reads: CASSQESSDYSNQPQHF. The DNA for the CDR3 is TGCGCCAGCAGCCAAGAGTCGTCAGATTATAGCAATCAGCCCCAGCATTTT.